Listed here are 8 T cell receptor beta chains from one sample, sequenced in a study of blood T cell repertoires in COVID-19. Profiling relied on immunoSEQ multiplex PCR, and the TCRdb table lists in-frame clones only, not all of them. Here the sample spans fewer than 250,000 clones, more than 85% being singletons. The sequencing input was peripheral blood. The receptors stem from a man in his fifties or sixties with acute or convalescent COVID-19.

V is TRBV5-6 and J is TRBJ1-3, with D unresolved. Trimming pared 4 bases from V and 0 bases from J, leaving 8 bases between. CDR1 SGHDT and CDR2 YYEEEE come from the germline V gene. The CDR3 is 14 amino acids. CDR3 in DNA: TGTGCCAGCAGCGCGACTGCCTCTGGAAACACCATATATTTT. Its translation: CASSATASGNTIYF.

The chain couples TRBV14 to TRBJ2-7, with D maybe TRBD1 (6 bases). The CDR3 runs 14 residues. Per the germline V gene, CDR1 is SGHDN and CDR2 is FVKESK. V lost 4 bases to trimming and J lost 6 bases, with 16 bases between them. The CDR3 reads CASSRNRAAGEQYF. In DNA, the CDR3 is TGTGCCAGCAGCCGCAACAGGGCCGCTGGCGAGCAGTACTTC.

The chain uses TRBV6-6 and TRBJ1-6; D might be TRBD1 (6 bases). Germline values: CDR1 MNHNY, CDR2 SVGAGI (reference sequence). The V and J ends lost 5 bases and 7 bases respectively, with 18 bases between them. The CDR3 is made up of 16 amino acids. The CDR3 DNA follows: TGTGCCAGCAGTCCCTGGACAGCCTTCGAGAATTCACCCCTCCACTTT. It translates to CASSPWTAFENSPLHF.

This sequence joins TRBV9 and TRBJ2-1, with D possibly being TRBD1 (6 bases). This CDR3 has 15 residues. Germline CDR1 is SGDLS and CDR2 is YYNGEE. Trimming shortened V by 0 bases and J by 5 bases, and 12 bases separated the two germline ends. CDR3 residues: CASSVGGLPNNEQFF. DNA of the CDR3: TGTGCCAGCAGCGTAGGGGGGCTTCCCAACAATGAGCAGTTCTTC. Based on the CDR3 plus reference TRBV9 and TRBJ2-1, the full variable domain is DSGVTQTPKHLITATGQRVTLRCSPRSGDLSVYWYQQSLDQGLQFLIQYYNGEERAKGNILERFSAQQFPDLHSELNLSSLELGDSALYFCASSVGGLPNNEQFFGPGTRLTVL.

The chain is built from TRBV12-3 or TRBV12-4 and TRBJ1-1; 7 bases are a match to TRBD1. The V and J ends lost 7 bases and 7 bases, in that order; junction bases with no gene match: 6. The CDR3 is 12 amino acids. The CDR3 loop reads CASKEGDSEAFF. CDR3 DNA sequence: TGTGCCAGCAAGGAGGGGGACAGTGAAGCTTTCTTT.

The rearrangement uses TRBV11-2 and TRBJ1-2; D possibly corresponds to TRBD1 (5 bases). V shed 1 base and J shed 8 bases, with 20 bases lying between them. Germline V gene data show CDR1 as SGHAT and CDR2 as FQNNGV. The CDR3 covers 16 residues. The CDR3 sequence is CASSLGVGTVREGYTF. The CDR3 nucleotides are TGTGCCAGCAGCTTAGGCGTCGGGACGGTCCGGGAGGGCTACACCTTC.

The count of this clone is one. J is TRBJ2-5 and V is TRBV5-1; 8 nucleotides agree with TRBD1. The CDR3 totals 13 residues. Trimming took 4 bases from V and 4 from J; bases not matched to a gene: 3. CDR1 SGHRS and CDR2 YFSETQ come from the germline V gene. CDR3 residues: CASSRQGRETQYF. The CDR3, as DNA: TGCGCCAGCAGCAGACAGGGGAGAGAGACCCAGTACTTC.

The gene calls are TRBV19 and TRBJ2-5, with a possible D match to TRBD2 (6 bases). V lost 10 bases to trimming and J lost 4 bases, with 19 bases between them. CDR3 length: 14 residues. The germline CDR1 and CDR2 sequences are LNHDA and SQIVND (reference sequence). Written as DNA, the CDR3 is TGTGCCACCCGGAGTAGCGGTTCGTTAGAGACCCAGTACTTC. Protein product: CATRSSGSLETQYF. The entire variable domain, with the rest obtained from reference TRBV19 and TRBJ2-5, is as follows: DGGITQSPKYLFRKEGQNVTLSCEQNLNHDAMYWYRQDPGQGLRLIYYSQIVNDFQKGDIAEGYSVSREKKESFPLTVTSAQKNPTAFYLCATRSSGSLETQYFGPGTRLLVL.